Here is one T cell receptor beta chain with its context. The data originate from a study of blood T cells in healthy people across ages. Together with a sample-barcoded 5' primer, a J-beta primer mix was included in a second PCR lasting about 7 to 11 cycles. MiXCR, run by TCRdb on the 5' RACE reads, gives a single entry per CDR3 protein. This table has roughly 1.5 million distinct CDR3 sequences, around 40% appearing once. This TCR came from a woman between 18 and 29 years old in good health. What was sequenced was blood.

The CDR3 region has the DNA TGTGCCAGCAGGCAAGGACAGCATAACTATGGCTACACCTTC. It translates to CASRQGQHNYGYTF. The chain uses TRBV5-6 and TRBJ1-2, with D possibly TRBD1 on 6 matching bases. The CDR3 has 14 amino acids. CDR1 is SGHDT and CDR2 is YYEEEE in the germline V gene. The V end was cut by 5 bases, the J end by 1 base, with 12 bases between.